The 22 T cell receptor beta chains below come from one sample, sequenced in a study of shared clonotypes between healthy human individuals (dated by TCRdb to 2020 to 2022). CD8 naive samples were CD45RO-negative cells positively selected for CCR7, giving a CD45RA+CCR7+ population that excluded TemRA cells. Library preparation used the immunoSEQ multiplex PCR assay. Entries here come from immuneACCESS through TCRdb and include only in-frame sequences with V and J called. Some clones fail to appear in such tables; in the studies checked, an unresolved V gene covers under half of the shortfall, and the cause of the remainder is unknown. The sample includes around 2.1 million clones, with 90% to 95% observed a single time. The ten most abundant clones make up 1.7% of the sample. Sequenced sample: naive CD8+ T cells from PBMCs. What the cell subset or site label conveys for this sample: CD45RA+CCR7+. Receptors were obtained from a man between 18 and 29 years old in good health. Some clones in this sample may be carry-over from other donors' samples.

CDR3 nucleotide sequence: TGTGCCAGTAGCTGGGGGGCGACTAATGAAAAACTGTTTTTT. Translation gives CASSWGATNEKLFF. The chain combines TRBV19 with TRBJ1-4; D might be TRBD1 (6 bases). CDR1 is LNHDA, CDR2 SQIVND, per germline (reference sequence). V was cut by 6 bases and J by 2 bases, with 10 bases left in between. This CDR3 is built from 14 residues.

V gene TRBV27 combines with J gene TRBJ2-6; D gene ambiguous. The V end lost 10 bases, the J end lost 1 base, and 8 bases lay between the germline ends. The germline gives CDR1 MNHEY, CDR2 SMNVEV (reference sequence). The CDR3 loop spans 13 amino acids. In DNA, the CDR3 is TGTGCCACCTCGTGGTCTGGGGCCAACGTCCTGACTTTC. Protein sequence: CATSWSGANVLTF.

V is TRBV7-9 and J is TRBJ1-1, with a tentative D call TRBD1 (6 bases). V shed 5 bases and J shed 3 bases, with 10 bases lying between them. The CDR3 spans 13 residues. CDR1 is SEHNR, CDR2 FQNEAQ, per germline (reference sequence). The CDR3: CASSQGGYTEAFF. In DNA form, the CDR3 reads TGTGCCAGCAGCCAAGGGGGGTACACTGAAGCTTTCTTT.

This chain joins TRBV27 and TRBJ1-1, with D maybe TRBD1 (5 bases). Germline CDR1 and CDR2: MNHEY and SMNVEV (reference sequence). The CDR3 has 14 residues. Trimming left V 6 bases short and J 0 bases short, with 11 bases between. The CDR3 nucleotides are TGTGCCAGCAGGCTTATAGGGGTGAACACTGAAGCTTTCTTT. Amino acids: CASRLIGVNTEAFF.

This clone has a handful of counts. Other DNA sequences from this sample encode an identical CDR3 as well. This CDR3 is CASSLAGGYEQYF. In nucleotides, the CDR3 is TGTGCCAGCAGTTTGGCGGGCGGCTACGAGCAGTACTTC. The chain links TRBV27 to TRBJ2-7; tentative D call: TRBD2 (5 bases). Per germline, CDR1 MNHEY and CDR2 SMNVEV (reference sequence). Trimming removed 3 bases at V and 3 bases at J, with 9 bases between. This CDR3 is 13 amino acids long.

The genes are TRBV11-2 and TRBJ2-7; D gene ambiguous. Trimming stripped 2 bases from V and 2 bases from J, with 10 bases between. The CDR3 sequence is 14 residues long. Germline CDR1 and CDR2: SGHAT and FQNNGV. This CDR3 reads CASSLTAPPYEQYF. CDR3 in DNA: TGTGCCAGCAGCTTAACGGCACCCCCCTACGAGCAGTACTTC.

The chain uses TRBV6-1 and TRBJ2-1, with TRBD2 matching 10 bases. The CDR3 runs to 19 residues. The V gene end was trimmed by 1 base and the J gene end by 7 bases; junction bases not matched to a gene: 16. Germline-derived CDR1 and CDR2 are MNHNS and SASEGT. Written as DNA, the CDR3 is TGTGCCAGCAGTGAAGTGGCAGGGCTTACGCTAGCGGGAGTGAATGAGCAGTTCTTC. It translates to CASSEVAGLTLAGVNEQFF.

The rearrangement uses TRBV20-1 and TRBJ1-2, with D possibly being TRBD1 (5 bases). The CDR3 covers 11 residues. The germline gives CDR1 DFQATT, CDR2 SNEGSKA (reference sequence). Trimming stripped 7 bases from V and 13 bases from J, with 19 bases between. CDR3 sequence: CSVLGTDGLTF. CDR3 DNA: TGCAGTGTGTTAGGGACGGACGGTCTCACCTTC.

The genes are TRBV28 and TRBJ2-2, with 7 bases aligning to TRBD1. CDR3 size: 16 residues. The ends lost 11 bases at V and 2 bases at J; junction bases unmatched: 14. CDR1 MDHEN and CDR2 SYDVKM come from the germline V gene. The CDR3 loop is CAAWGMGQRNTGELFF. The DNA for the CDR3 is TGTGCCGCATGGGGAATGGGACAGAGAAACACCGGGGAGCTGTTTTTT.

The V gene is TRBV5-8, the J gene TRBJ1-1, with no clear D. The ends were cut back, 4 bases at V and 6 bases at J, with 10 bases in the middle. CDR1 and CDR2 (germline): SGHTS, YDEGEE. This CDR3 has 12 residues. The CDR3 is CASSAGRPEAFF. CDR3 coding DNA: TGTGCCAGCAGCGCCGGGAGGCCTGAAGCTTTCTTT.

V is TRBV18 and J is TRBJ2-1; tentatively, D is TRBD1 (5 bases). The CDR3 is 13 amino acids. V gave up 3 bases and J gave up 7 bases, with 10 bases separating them. Looked up from germline, CDR1 is KGHSH and CDR2 is LQKENI. The CDR3, as DNA: TGTGCCAGCTCACCCGGCAGGGTGAATGAGCAGTTCTTC. This translates into CASSPGRVNEQFF.

This clone was seen just once. The chain has TRBV10-3 and TRBJ2-1, with D perhaps given as TRBD1 or TRBD2 (5 bases each). Germline CDR1 is ENHRY and CDR2 is SYGVKD. This CDR3 is built from 12 residues. Trimming removed 6 bases at V and 6 bases at J, with 9 bases between. CDR3 loop: CAISPGPNEQFF. The CDR3 bases are TGTGCCATCAGCCCGGGACCCAATGAGCAGTTCTTC.

The rearrangement uses TRBV28 and TRBJ2-5; 8 nucleotides agree with TRBD2. V was pared by 2 bases and J by 7 bases, with 6 bases of the junction left unmatched. The CDR3 runs to 14 residues. From germline, CDR1 is MDHEN and CDR2 SYDVKM. CDR3 in amino acids: CASSLAGGDGTQYF. The DNA for the CDR3 is TGTGCCAGCAGTTTAGCCGGGGGGGATGGGACCCAGTACTTC.

The rearrangement joins TRBV19 to TRBJ2-7, with D unclear. Looked up from germline, CDR1 is LNHDA and CDR2 is SQIVND (reference sequence). V was pared by 7 bases and J by 3 bases, with 13 bases between. The CDR3 spans 13 residues. In nucleotides, the CDR3 is TGTGCCAGTAAATCTGTAGGCAGCTACGAGCAGTACTTC. The encoded protein is CASKSVGSYEQYF.

This clone was seen once. The chain combines TRBV28 with TRBJ2-7; 7 bases map to TRBD1. Germline values: CDR1 MDHEN, CDR2 SYDVKM. V dropped 6 bases and J dropped 4; count of bases not matched to a gene: 9. The CDR3 runs 14 residues. CDR3 nucleotide sequence: TGTGCCAGCAGCCCGACAGGGACGTGGTACGAGCAGTACTTC. It translates to CASSPTGTWYEQYF.

This chain uses TRBV4-2 with TRBJ2-6; TRBD1 is a possible D gene (6 bases). The V and J ends lost 2 bases and 4 bases respectively, with 12 bases between them. CDR3 size: 16 residues. Germline V gives CDR1 LGHNA, CDR2 YNFKEQ. The CDR3 DNA is TGTGCCAGCAGCCAAACAGGGACCCTGGGGGCCAACGTCCTGACTTTC. Protein: CASSQTGTLGANVLTF.

This chain connects TRBV5-6 to TRBJ1-2, with D possibly being TRBD1 (6 bases). The V and J ends lost 2 bases and 4 bases respectively, with 12 bases between them. Germline V gene data show CDR1 as SGHDT and CDR2 as YYEEEE. This CDR3 contains 14 residues. This CDR3 reads CASSLSGTSYGYTF. DNA for the CDR3: TGTGCCAGCAGCTTATCCGGGACAAGCTATGGCTACACCTTC.

A single count supports this clone. The junction differs from germline at one of its ends, possibly a read error. V usage is TRBV5-6 and J usage is TRBJ2-5; TRBD2 agrees at 14 bases. Germline CDR1 reads SGHDT; CDR2 reads YYEEEE. CDR3 length: 18 amino acids. Here the CDR3 DNA reads TGTGCCAGCAGTGGGGGGACTAGCGGGAGTTACGGCCAAGTGACCCAGTACTTC. This gives the protein CASSGGTSGSYGQVTQYF.

The chain is built from TRBV9 and TRBJ2-3; the match to TRBD2 covers 7 bases. Per germline, CDR1 SGDLS and CDR2 YYNGEE. Trimming removed 4 bases from V and 2 bases from J; junction bases left unmatched: 4. This CDR3 comprises 14 residues. CDR3 residues: CASSPRDYTDTQYF. Written as DNA, the CDR3 is TGTGCCAGCAGCCCCCGGGACTACACAGATACGCAGTATTTT. The whole variable domain, filled in from reference TRBV9 and TRBJ2-3, reads DSGVTQTPKHLITATGQRVTLRCSPRSGDLSVYWYQQSLDQGLQFLIQYYNGEERAKGNILERFSAQQFPDLHSELNLSSLELGDSALYFCASSPRDYTDTQYFGPGTRLTVL.

The rearrangement uses TRBV4-2 and TRBJ1-2; D is unclear. The germline V gene encodes CDR1 LGHNA and CDR2 YNFKEQ. With 1 base removed from V and 8 bases from J, the gap between germline ends came to 20 bases. This CDR3 is 16 amino acids long. CDR3 loop: CASSQGIALVINGYTF. The CDR3 region has the DNA TGTGCCAGCAGCCAAGGGATAGCGCTGGTAATTAACGGCTACACCTTC.

Details on this clone: The sample holds other DNA sequences that translate to the same CDR3. The J gene is TRBJ2-2, the V gene TRBV28, with D possibly matching TRBD2 (6 bases). Germline CDR1 is MDHEN and CDR2 is SYDVKM. V shed 2 bases and J shed 4 bases, with 8 bases lying between them. The CDR3 extends over 14 amino acids. The CDR3 protein is CASSLAGSTGELFF. As DNA, the CDR3 is TGTGCCAGCAGTTTAGCGGGATCCACCGGGGAGCTGTTTTTT.

This clone was observed a few times. At the DNA level, this CDR3 is encoded by other sequences in the same sample as well. CDR3 DNA: TGCGCCAGCAGCTCCGGACAGGGGGAGACCCAGTACTTC. Encoded protein: CASSSGQGETQYF. The V call is TRBV5-1, the J call TRBJ2-5; 9 nucleotides match TRBD1. Looked up from germline, CDR1 is SGHRS and CDR2 is YFSETQ. With V trimmed by 3 bases and J by 5 bases, 2 bases remained unmatched. The CDR3 spans 13 residues.